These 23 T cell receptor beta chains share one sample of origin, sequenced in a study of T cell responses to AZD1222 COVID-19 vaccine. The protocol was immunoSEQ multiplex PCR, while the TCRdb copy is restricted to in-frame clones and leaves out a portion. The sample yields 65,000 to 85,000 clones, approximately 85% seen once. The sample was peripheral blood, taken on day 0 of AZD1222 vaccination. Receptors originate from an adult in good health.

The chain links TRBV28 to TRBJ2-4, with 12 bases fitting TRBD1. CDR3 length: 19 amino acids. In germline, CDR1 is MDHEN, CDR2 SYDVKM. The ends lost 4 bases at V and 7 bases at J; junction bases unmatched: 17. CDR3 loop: CASSSPGDRGRRRGNIQYF. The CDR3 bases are TGTGCCAGCAGTTCCCCCGGGGACAGGGGGCGTCGAAGGGGTAACATTCAGTACTTC.

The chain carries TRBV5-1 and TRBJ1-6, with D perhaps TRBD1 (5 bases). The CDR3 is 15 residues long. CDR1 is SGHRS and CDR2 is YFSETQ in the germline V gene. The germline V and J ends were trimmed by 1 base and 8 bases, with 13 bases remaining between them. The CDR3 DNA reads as TGCGCCAGCAGCTTGTTTGGACAAGGGGATTCACCCCTCCACTTT. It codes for CASSLFGQGDSPLHF.

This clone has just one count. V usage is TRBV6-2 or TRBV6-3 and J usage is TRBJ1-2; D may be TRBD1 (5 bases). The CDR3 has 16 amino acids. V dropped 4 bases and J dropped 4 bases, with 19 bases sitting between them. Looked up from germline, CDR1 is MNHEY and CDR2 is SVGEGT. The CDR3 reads CASSSADSGALYGYTF. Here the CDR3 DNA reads TGTGCCAGCAGTTCCGCCGACAGCGGAGCACTCTATGGCTACACCTTC.

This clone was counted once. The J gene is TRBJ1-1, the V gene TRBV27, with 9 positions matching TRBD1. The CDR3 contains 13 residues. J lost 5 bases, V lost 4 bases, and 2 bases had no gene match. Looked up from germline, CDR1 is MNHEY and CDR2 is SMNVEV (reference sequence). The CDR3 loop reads CASSWTGVTEAFF. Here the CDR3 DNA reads TGTGCCAGCAGTTGGACAGGGGTGACTGAAGCTTTCTTT.

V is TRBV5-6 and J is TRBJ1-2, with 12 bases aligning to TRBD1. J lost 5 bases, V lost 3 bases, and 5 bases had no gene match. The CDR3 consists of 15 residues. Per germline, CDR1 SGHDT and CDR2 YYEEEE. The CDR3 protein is CASSSGTGGRYGYTF. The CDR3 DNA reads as TGTGCCAGCAGCTCCGGGACAGGGGGCCGGTATGGCTACACCTTC.

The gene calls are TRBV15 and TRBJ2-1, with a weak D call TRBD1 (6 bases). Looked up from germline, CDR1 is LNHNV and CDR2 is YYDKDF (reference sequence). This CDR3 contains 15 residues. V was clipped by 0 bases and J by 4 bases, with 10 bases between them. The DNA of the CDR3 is TGTGCCACCAGCAGAGATCCAGGGGCTTACAATGAGCAGTTCTTC. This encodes CATSRDPGAYNEQFF.

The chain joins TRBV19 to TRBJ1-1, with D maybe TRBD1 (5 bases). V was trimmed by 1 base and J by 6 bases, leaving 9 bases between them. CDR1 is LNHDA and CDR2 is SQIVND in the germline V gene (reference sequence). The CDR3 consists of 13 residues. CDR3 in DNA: TGTGCCAGTAGTATAGCTGGGGGTGCTGAAGCTTTCTTT. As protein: CASSIAGGAEAFF. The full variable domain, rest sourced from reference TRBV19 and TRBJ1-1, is DGGITQSPKYLFRKEGQNVTLSCEQNLNHDAMYWYRQDPGQGLRLIYYSQIVNDFQKGDIAEGYSVSREKKESFPLTVTSAQKNPTAFYLCASSIAGGAEAFFGQGTRLTVV.

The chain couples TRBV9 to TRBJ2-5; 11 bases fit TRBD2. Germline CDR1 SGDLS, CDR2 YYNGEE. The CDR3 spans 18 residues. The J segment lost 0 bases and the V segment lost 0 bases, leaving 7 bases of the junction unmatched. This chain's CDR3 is CASSVGSSGGNYQETQYF. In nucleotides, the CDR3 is TGTGCCAGCAGCGTAGGGTCTAGCGGGGGGAACTACCAAGAGACCCAGTACTTC.

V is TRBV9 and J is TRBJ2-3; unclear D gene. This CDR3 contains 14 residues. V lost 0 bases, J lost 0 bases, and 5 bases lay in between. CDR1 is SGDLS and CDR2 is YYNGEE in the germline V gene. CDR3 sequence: CASSVDGSTDTQYF. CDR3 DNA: TGTGCCAGCAGCGTAGACGGGAGCACAGATACGCAGTATTTT.

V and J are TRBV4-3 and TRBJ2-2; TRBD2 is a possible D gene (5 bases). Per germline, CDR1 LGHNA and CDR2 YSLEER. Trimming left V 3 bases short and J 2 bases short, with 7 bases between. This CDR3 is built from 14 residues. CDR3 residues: CASSHRENTGELFF. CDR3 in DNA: TGCGCCAGCAGCCACCGGGAAAACACCGGGGAGCTGTTTTTT.

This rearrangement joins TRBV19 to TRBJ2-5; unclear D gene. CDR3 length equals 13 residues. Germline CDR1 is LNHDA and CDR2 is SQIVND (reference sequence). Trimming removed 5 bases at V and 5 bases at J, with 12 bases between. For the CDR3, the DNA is TGTGCCAGTAGTCCTAGGGTGGAGGAGACCCAGTACTTC. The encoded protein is CASSPRVEETQYF.

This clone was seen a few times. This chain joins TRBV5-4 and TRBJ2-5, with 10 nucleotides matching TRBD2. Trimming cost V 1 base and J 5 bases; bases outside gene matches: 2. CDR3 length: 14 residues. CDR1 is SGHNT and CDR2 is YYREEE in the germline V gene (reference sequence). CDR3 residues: CASSLTSGVETQYF. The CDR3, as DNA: TGTGCCAGCAGCTTGACTAGCGGGGTGGAGACCCAGTACTTC. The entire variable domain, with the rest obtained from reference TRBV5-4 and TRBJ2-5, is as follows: ETGVTQSPTHLIKTRGQQVTLRCSSQSGHNTVSWYQQALGQGPQFIFQYYREEENGRGNFPPRFSGLQFPNYSSELNVNALELDDSALYLCASSLTSGVETQYFGPGTRLLVL.

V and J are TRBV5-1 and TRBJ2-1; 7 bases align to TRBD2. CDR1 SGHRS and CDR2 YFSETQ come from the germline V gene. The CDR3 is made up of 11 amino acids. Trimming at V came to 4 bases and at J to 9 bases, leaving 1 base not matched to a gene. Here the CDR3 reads CASSPGGEQFF. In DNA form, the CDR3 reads TGCGCCAGCAGCCCGGGGGGTGAGCAGTTCTTC.

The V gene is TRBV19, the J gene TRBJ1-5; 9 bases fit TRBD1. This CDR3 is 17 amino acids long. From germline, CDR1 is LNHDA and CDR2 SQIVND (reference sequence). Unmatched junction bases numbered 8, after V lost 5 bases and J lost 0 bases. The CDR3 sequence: CASSLGQGYYSNQPQHF. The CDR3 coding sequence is TGTGCCAGTAGTTTAGGACAGGGGTACTATAGCAATCAGCCCCAGCATTTT.

The CDR3 coding sequence is TGCGCCAGCAGCCAGACTCTAGCGGGGGGCATCTACGAGCAGTACTTC. It yields the protein CASSQTLAGGIYEQYF. This chain links TRBV4-1 with TRBJ2-7; 11 nucleotides match TRBD2. Per the germline V gene, CDR1 is MGHRA and CDR2 is YSYEKL. The CDR3 runs to 16 residues. The V gene end was trimmed by 3 bases and the J gene end by 3 bases; junction bases not matched to a gene: 7.

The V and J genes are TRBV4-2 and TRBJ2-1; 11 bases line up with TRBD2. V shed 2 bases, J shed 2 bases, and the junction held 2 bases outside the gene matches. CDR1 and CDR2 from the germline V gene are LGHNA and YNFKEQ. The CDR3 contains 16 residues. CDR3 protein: CASSQRGLAAYNEQFF. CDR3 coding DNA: TGTGCCAGCAGCCAACGGGGACTAGCGGCCTACAATGAGCAGTTCTTC.

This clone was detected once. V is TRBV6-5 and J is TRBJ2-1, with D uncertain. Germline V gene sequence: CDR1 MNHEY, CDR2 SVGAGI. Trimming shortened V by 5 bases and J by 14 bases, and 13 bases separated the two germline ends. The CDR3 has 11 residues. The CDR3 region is CASSTQLVEFF. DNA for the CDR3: TGTGCCAGCAGTACGCAGTTGGTGGAGTTCTTC.

The CDR3 spells CASRGPGQMYAPHF. As DNA, the CDR3 is TGTGCCAGCAGAGGTCCGGGACAGATGTACGCCCCCCACTTT. V is TRBV28 and J is TRBJ1-6; TRBD1 matches at 7 bases. This CDR3 spans 14 amino acids. Germline CDR1 is MDHEN and CDR2 is SYDVKM. The trim removed 6 bases at V and 18 bases at J, leaving 17 bases unmatched.

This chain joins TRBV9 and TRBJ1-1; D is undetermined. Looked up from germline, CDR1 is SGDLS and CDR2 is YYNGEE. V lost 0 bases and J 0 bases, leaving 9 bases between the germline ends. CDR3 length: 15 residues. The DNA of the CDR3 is TGTGCCAGCAGCGTAGATGGCTTCCTGAACACTGAAGCTTTCTTT. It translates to CASSVDGFLNTEAFF.

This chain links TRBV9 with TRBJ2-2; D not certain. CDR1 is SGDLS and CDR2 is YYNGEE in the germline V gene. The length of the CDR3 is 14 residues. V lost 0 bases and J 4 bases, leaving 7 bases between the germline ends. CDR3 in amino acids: CASSVVAGTGELFF. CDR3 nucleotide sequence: TGTGCCAGCAGCGTAGTAGCAGGCACCGGGGAGCTGTTTTTT.

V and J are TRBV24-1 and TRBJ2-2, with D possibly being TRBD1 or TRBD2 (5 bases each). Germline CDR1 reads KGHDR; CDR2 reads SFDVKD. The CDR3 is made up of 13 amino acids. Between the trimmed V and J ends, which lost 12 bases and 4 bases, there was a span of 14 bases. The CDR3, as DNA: TGTGCCGGCAGGGAGTTTTCCACCGGGGAGCTGTTTTTT. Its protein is CAGREFSTGELFF.

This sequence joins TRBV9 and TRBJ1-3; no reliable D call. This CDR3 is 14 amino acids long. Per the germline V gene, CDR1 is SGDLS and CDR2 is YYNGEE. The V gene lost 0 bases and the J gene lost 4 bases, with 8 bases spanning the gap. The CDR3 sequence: CASSVGGMGNTIYF. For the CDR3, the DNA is TGTGCCAGCAGCGTAGGAGGGATGGGAAACACCATATATTTT.

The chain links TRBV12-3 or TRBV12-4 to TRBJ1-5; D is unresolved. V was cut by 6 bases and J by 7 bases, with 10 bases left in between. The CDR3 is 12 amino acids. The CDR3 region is CASSTTNQPQHF. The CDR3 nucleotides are TGTGCCAGCAGCACAACTAACCAGCCCCAGCATTTT.